This TCR beta chain was sequenced during a study of identical twins. Study results and caveats: A cross-sectional statistical analysis, not follow-up of the same donors, supported the conclusions.

Among all donors, each was a healthy Caucasian. On this clonotype: Its target is unknown.

TCRdb reprocessed the 5' RACE reads with MiXCR, giving one entry per CDR3 protein. The data show 700,000 or so distinct CDR3 sequences, around 8.6% seen once. The V gene lost 3 bases and the J gene lost 6 bases, with 12 bases spanning the gap. Germline V gene sequence: CDR1 DFQATT, CDR2 SNEGSKA (reference sequence). This CDR3 is 12 amino acids long. The sample was also reused in another study, on yellow fever vaccine responses in identical twins.

V is TRBV20-1 and J is TRBJ2-7, with a possible D match to TRBD2 (6 bases). Sequencing was carried out using PBMCs. The TCR was taken from a young woman in good health. The CDR3 region is CSASLGGGEQYF. CDR3 coding DNA: TGCAGTGCTAGTCTCGGGGGAGGCGAGCAGTACTTC.